Sequencing of this T cell receptor beta chain was carried out in a study of shared clonotypes between healthy human individuals. Looking at the study overall: Ranging from 18 to 49 in age, donors were two women and a few men.

Per the original methods: Without quality scores, immunoSEQ junctional reads could not be filtered like full-length reads. Sequenced by immunoSEQ multiplex PCR; TCRdb stores in-frame clones only, minus some. From that table come the V and J calls and clone size; the DNA was used to work out D and trimming. The sample records 450,000 to 600,000 clones, 75% to 85% being singletons. Deletions cut 5 bases from V and 4 bases from J, with 18 bases between. Germline CDR1 reads SGHRS; CDR2 reads YFSETQ. The CDR3 loop spans 15 amino acids. The genes are TRBV5-1 and TRBJ1-1; D is perhaps TRBD1 (5 bases). The specimen was PBMCs. The receptor comes from a woman aged 35 to 49 in good health. Some clones in this sample may be carry-over from other donors' samples. The CDR3 DNA sequence: TGCGCCAGCAGGAGAGTTCAGGGAGGGCCCACTGAAGCTTTCTTT. This sequence encodes CASRRVQGGPTEAFF. The full variable domain, with the rest looked up from reference TRBV5-1 and TRBJ1-1, is KAGVTQTPRYLIKTRGQQVTLSCSPISGHRSVSWYQQTPGQGLQFLFEYFSETQRNKGNFPGRFSGRQFSNSRSEMNVSTLELGDSALYLCASRRVQGGPTEAFFGQGTRLTVV.